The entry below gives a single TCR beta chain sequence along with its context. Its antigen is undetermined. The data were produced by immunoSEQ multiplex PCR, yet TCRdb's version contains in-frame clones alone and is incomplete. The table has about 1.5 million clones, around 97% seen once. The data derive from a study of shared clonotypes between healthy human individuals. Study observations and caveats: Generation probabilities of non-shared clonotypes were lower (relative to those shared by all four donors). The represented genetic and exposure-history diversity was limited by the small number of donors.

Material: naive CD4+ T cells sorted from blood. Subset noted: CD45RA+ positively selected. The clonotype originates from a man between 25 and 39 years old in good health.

CDR3 region: CAISESEGLNQPQHF. CDR3 sequence (DNA): TGTGCCATCAGTGAGTCAGAAGGGCTCAATCAGCCCCAGCATTTT. This chain connects TRBV10-3 to TRBJ1-5; no firm D call. Trimming left V 0 bases short and J 3 bases short, with 9 bases between. The CDR3 covers 15 residues. CDR1 ENHRY and CDR2 SYGVKD come from the germline V gene.